These 23 T cell receptor beta chains came from one sample sequenced in a study of blood T cell repertoires in COVID-19. Clones were read by immunoSEQ multiplex PCR, and TCRdb kept only the in-frame ones, dropping some. Found here are roughly 260,000 clones, approximately 85% of them singletons; the top ten hold about 1.9%. Sequenced input: PBMCs or T cells enriched from blood (not recorded which). The receptors shown here come from a woman between 45 and 65 years old who had recovered from COVID-19.

The chain recombines TRBV5-1 with TRBJ1-4; D call uncertain. The germline CDR1 and CDR2 sequences are SGHRS and YFSETQ. This CDR3 has 15 residues. V lost 0 bases and J 7 bases, leaving 13 bases between the germline ends. CDR3 nucleotide sequence: TGCGCCAGCAGCTTGGAAGGAGGGAACGGTGAAAAACTGTTTTTT. Protein: CASSLEGGNGEKLFF.

The chain is built from TRBV12-5 and TRBJ2-2; the D gene is possibly TRBD2 (5 bases). CDR3 size: 16 residues. Germline CDR1 LGHNT, CDR2 FRNRAP. Trimming shortened V by 2 bases and J by 4 bases, and 14 bases separated the two germline ends. DNA for the CDR3: TGTGCTAGTGGTTTGCAAAGAGGGCGAGGCACCGGGGAGCTGTTTTTT. Amino acids: CASGLQRGRGTGELFF.

This chain uses TRBV5-1 with TRBJ1-3; 7 nucleotides line up with TRBD1. The CDR3 has 15 residues. Per germline, CDR1 SGHRS and CDR2 YFSETQ. The J segment lost 0 bases and the V segment lost 4 bases, leaving 4 bases of the junction unmatched. As DNA, the CDR3 is TGCGCCAGCAGCGTCCAGGGGGTCTCTGGAAACACCATATATTTT. Protein product: CASSVQGVSGNTIYF.

The chain recombines TRBV5-6 with TRBJ2-7; TRBD1 agrees at 7 bases. J gave up 7 bases and V 0 bases, and 4 bases lay outside the gene matches. This CDR3 has 13 amino acids. Germline V lookup: CDR1 SGHDT, CDR2 YYEEEE. The CDR3: CASSLAPTGEQYF. The CDR3, as DNA: TGTGCCAGCAGCTTGGCCCCGACAGGGGAGCAGTACTTC.

This rearrangement joins TRBV19 to TRBJ2-1; a possible D gene is TRBD2 (7 bases). The CDR3 runs 17 residues. With 3 bases removed from V and 1 base from J, the gap between germline ends came to 16 bases. Germline CDR1 and CDR2: LNHDA and SQIVND (reference sequence). The CDR3 DNA sequence: TGTGCCAGTAGTATCCTAAGGGGGGAGGGATCCTACAATGAGCAGTTCTTC. It codes for CASSILRGEGSYNEQFF. Using reference TRBV19 and TRBJ2-1 for the parts outside the CDR3, the full variable domain is DGGITQSPKYLFRKEGQNVTLSCEQNLNHDAMYWYRQDPGQGLRLIYYSQIVNDFQKGDIAEGYSVSREKKESFPLTVTSAQKNPTAFYLCASSILRGEGSYNEQFFGPGTRLTVL.

The chain combines TRBV28 with TRBJ2-7; TRBD2 agrees at 14 bases. Germline V gene sequence: CDR1 MDHEN, CDR2 SYDVKM. The junction had 4 bases not matched to a gene; V was cut back by 8 bases and J by 7 bases. The length of the CDR3 is 13 residues. CDR3: CASSGLAGDEQYF. The CDR3 DNA reads TGTGCCAGCTCGGGACTAGCGGGAGATGAGCAGTACTTC.

The V and J genes are TRBV5-1 and TRBJ1-2; TRBD1 might be the D (6 bases). Trimming took 1 base from V and 2 from J, leaving 12 bases between them. The germline V gene encodes CDR1 SGHRS and CDR2 YFSETQ. The CDR3 length is 15 residues. CDR3 coding DNA: TGCGCCAGCAGCTTGTCGGCCACAGGGAACTATGGCTACACCTTC. It translates to CASSLSATGNYGYTF.

The rearrangement uses TRBV6-9 and TRBJ1-5; 7 nucleotides agree with TRBD1. The CDR3 is made up of 17 amino acids. Germline V lookup: CDR1 MNHGY, CDR2 SVAAGI. V trimming: 6 bases; J trimming: 0 bases; junction bases outside the gene matches: 11. CDR3 DNA sequence: TGTGCCAGCAGACCGGGACAGACCATGTCTAGCAATCAGCCCCAGCATTTT. Amino acid sequence: CASRPGQTMSSNQPQHF.

The chain joins TRBV5-4 to TRBJ2-1; the match to TRBD1 covers 9 bases. Germline CDR1 and CDR2: SGHNT and YYREEE (reference sequence). The J segment lost 14 bases and the V segment lost 3 bases, leaving 15 bases of the junction unmatched. The CDR3 spans 15 residues. The CDR3 here is CASSWGGQGSMSKFF. In DNA, the CDR3 is TGTGCCAGCAGCTGGGGGGGACAGGGCAGCATGAGCAAGTTCTTC.

The chain uses TRBV6-5 and TRBJ2-7; no firm D call. The V end was cut by 0 bases, the J end by 0 bases, with 12 bases between. Germline V gene lookup returns CDR1 MNHEY and CDR2 SVGAGI. There are 16 residues in the CDR3. The DNA for the CDR3 is TGTGCCAGCAGTTACTCTGCAGGCCAGAGCTCCTACGAGCAGTACTTC. Its translation: CASSYSAGQSSYEQYF.

This clone has only a few counts. The chain uses TRBV7-9 and TRBJ2-1, with D possibly matching TRBD2 (6 bases). Germline values: CDR1 SEHNR, CDR2 FQNEAQ (reference sequence). There are 14 residues in the CDR3. The V and J ends lost 7 bases and 5 bases respectively, with 15 bases between them. The CDR3 bases are TGTGCCAGCACCCTTGGGGGGAGTAACAATGAGCAGTTCTTC. Residues: CASTLGGSNNEQFF.

The chain couples TRBV28 to TRBJ2-7; D possibly corresponds to TRBD1 (6 bases). The V gene's germline CDR1 is MDHEN and CDR2 SYDVKM. There are 15 residues in the CDR3. The V end was cut by 3 bases, the J end by 5 bases, with 17 bases between. The CDR3 spells CASSFSAVGGDEQYF. In nucleotides, the CDR3 is TGTGCCAGCAGTTTCTCGGCCGTAGGGGGAGACGAGCAGTACTTC.

The CDR3 loop reads CASSFSRNGYTF. CDR3 nucleotide sequence: TGTGCCAGCAGTTTCTCTAGAAATGGCTACACCTTC. This chain uses TRBV12-3 or TRBV12-4 with TRBJ1-2, with D unresolved. V lost 3 bases, J lost 6 bases, and 8 bases lay in between. The CDR3 is 12 amino acids.

Here the CDR3 reads CASSRTSGSRGTDTQYF. CDR3 DNA sequence: TGTGCCAGCAGTAGGACTAGCGGGAGTAGGGGCACAGATACGCAGTATTTT. This chain uses TRBV7-9 with TRBJ2-3, with 13 positions matching TRBD2. V was pared by 6 bases and J by 1 base, with 7 bases of the junction left unmatched. Per the germline V gene, CDR1 is SEHNR and CDR2 is FQNEAQ (reference sequence). The CDR3 extends over 17 amino acids.

The chain combines TRBV12-2 with TRBJ2-1; the D call of TRBD1 is as the table states it, not checked on the DNA. TRBV12-2 is deemed a pseudogene. This CDR3 has 14 residues. CDR3 protein: CASRLADREYEQFF. The CDR3 DNA reads TGTGCAAGTCGCCTTGCCGACAGGGAATATGAGCAGTTCTTC.

This clone has a handful of counts. The genes are TRBV2 and TRBJ1-5; 7 bases match TRBD1. The CDR3 extends over 16 amino acids. From germline, CDR1 is SNHLY and CDR2 FYNNEI. V lost 8 bases, J lost 2 bases, and 12 bases stayed unmatched. The CDR3 nucleotides are TGTGCCAGCTCCGATAGACAGGGATGGGGCAATCAGCCCCAGCATTTT. Its translation is CASSDRQGWGNQPQHF.

J is TRBJ1-2 and V is TRBV5-1; 11 bases line up with TRBD1. Germline CDR1 and CDR2: SGHRS and YFSETQ. The CDR3 is made up of 18 amino acids. V dropped 2 bases and J dropped 1; count of bases not matched to a gene: 10. CDR3 residues: CASSFGQGASFFNYGYTF. As DNA, the CDR3 is TGCGCCAGCAGCTTCGGACAGGGGGCGAGTTTTTTTAACTATGGCTACACCTTC.

The V gene is TRBV10-3, the J gene TRBJ2-2; D gene uncertain. The CDR3 is made up of 11 amino acids. V was trimmed by 6 bases and J by 8 bases, leaving 7 bases between them. Germline CDR1 reads ENHRY; CDR2 reads SYGVKD. CDR3 DNA: TGTGCCATCAGGGCGACAGGGGAGCTGTTTTTT. Translated: CAIRATGELFF.

The chain combines TRBV3-1 (or the pseudogene TRBV3-2) with TRBJ2-5; 7 bases agree with TRBD1. The ends lost 3 bases at V and 4 bases at J; junction bases unmatched: 14. The CDR3 covers 17 residues. Per the germline V gene, CDR1 is LGHDT and CDR2 is YNNKEL (reference sequence). In DNA form, the CDR3 reads TGTGCCAGCAGCCAGAGGTCCCCGGGACAGAAGAGAGAGACCCAGTACTTC. It yields the protein CASSQRSPGQKRETQYF.

This rearrangement joins TRBV5-1 to TRBJ1-1; 9 nucleotides align to TRBD1. The CDR3 runs to 16 residues. V dropped 2 bases and J dropped 1; count of bases not matched to a gene: 6. CDR1 SGHRS and CDR2 YFSETQ come from the germline V gene. CDR3 nucleotide sequence: TGCGCCAGCAGCTTACAGGGGGCGGGGAGGAACACTGAAGCTTTCTTT. Translated, it gives CASSLQGAGRNTEAFF.

This chain uses TRBV7-9 with TRBJ1-1; 8 bases match TRBD1. Germline values: CDR1 SEHNR, CDR2 FQNEAQ (reference sequence). CDR3 length equals 14 residues. Trimming removed 4 bases from V and 6 bases from J; junction bases left unmatched: 7. CDR3 DNA: TGTGCCAGCAGCTACTACGCGGGACAGGCTGAAGCTTTCTTT. Translated: CASSYYAGQAEAFF.

The gene calls are TRBV6-5 and TRBJ2-7; 7 bases fit TRBD1. CDR3 length: 12 amino acids. The V segment lost 8 bases and the J segment 2 bases; nucleotides outside the gene matches: 3. Germline CDR1 MNHEY, CDR2 SVGAGI. This CDR3 is CASGQAPYEQYF. CDR3 coding DNA: TGTGCCAGCGGACAGGCCCCCTACGAGCAGTACTTC.

CDR3 bases: TGTGCCAGTAGCCCTGACAGGGGGCCCTACAATGAGCAGTTCTTC. It specifies CASSPDRGPYNEQFF. This chain links TRBV19 with TRBJ2-1; 10 positions agree with TRBD1. CDR1 and CDR2 (germline): LNHDA, SQIVND (reference sequence). The CDR3 runs 15 residues. V lost 6 bases and J lost 2; bases outside the gene matches: 4.